Listed below are T cell receptor beta chains from one sample, sequenced in a study of chemoradiotherapy in HPV16-positive cancers. TCRdb keeps only in-frame clones here, not all; method: immunoSEQ multiplex PCR. The sample has tens of thousands of clones, 73% seen once; the top ten hold 2.6%. This specimen was collected from a patient who underwent chemoradiotherapy. These receptor sequences come from a human donor with HPV-associated anogenital cancer. The CDR3 runs from the conserved cysteine through the conserved F or W. The D gene is left open where the match is weak. Rows may omit the clone size; those that give it use once, few, many or a size class.

j_call,d_call,clone_size,v_call,cdr3_aa,cdr3_nt
TRBJ2-7,-,-,TRBV4-1,CASSQVEQVNEQYF,TGCGCCAGCAGCCAAGTTGAACAGGTCAACGAGCAGTACTTC
TRBJ1-1,TRBD1,-,TRBV6-5,CASSYSYRGGTEAFF,TGTGCCAGCAGTTACTCATACAGGGGAGGCACTGAAGCTTTCTTT
TRBJ2-1,TRBD1,few,TRBV4-2,CASSQAQTGTGQFF,TGTGCCAGCAGCCAGGCCCAGACAGGGACGGGGCAGTTCTTC
TRBJ1-5,-,-,TRBV6-6,CASSYYRGAGQPQHF,TGTGCCAGCAGTTACTATCGGGGGGCCGGTCAGCCCCAGCATTTT
TRBJ2-6,-,-,TRBV28,CASSRRVGANVLTF,TGTGCCAGCAGTAGGCGGGTTGGGGCCAACGTCCTGACTTTC
TRBJ2-1,-,-,TRBV9,CASSVDGPKYNEQFF,TGTGCCAGCAGCGTAGACGGGCCAAAATACAATGAGCAGTTCTTC
TRBJ2-2,-,few,TRBV18,CASSRETGVNTGELFF,TGTGCCAGCTCCCGTGAGACAGGTGTCAACACCGGGGAGCTGTTTTTT
TRBJ1-2,-,-,TRBV28,CASSLVGSGYTF,TGTGCCAGCAGTTTAGTGGGTTCTGGCTACACCTTC
TRBJ1-5,-,-,TRBV6-1,CASSEVGQPQHF,TGTGCCAGCAGTGAAGTCGGGCAGCCCCAGCATTTT
TRBJ1-1,TRBD1,-,TRBV4-3,CASSQEQGRGTEAFF,TGCGCCAGCAGCCAAGAACAGGGGCGGGGCACTGAAGCTTTCTTT
TRBJ2-3,-,-,TRBV5-1,CASASSGAPTDTQYF,TGCGCCAGCGCCTCTTCCGGGGCCCCCACAGATACGCAGTATTTT
TRBJ2-7,-,-,TRBV11-2,CASSLVAGRPYEQYF,TGTGCCAGCAGCTTAGTTGCAGGGAGACCCTACGAGCAGTACTTC
TRBJ2-7,-,once,TRBV18,CASSPPMDFYEQYF,TGTGCCAGCTCACCACCAATGGACTTCTACGAGCAGTACTTC
TRBJ2-2,TRBD1,-,TRBV19,CASSTLRSSGQGFWGELFF,TGTGCCAGTAGTACGCTTAGGTCTTCCGGACAGGGATTTTGGGGGGAGCTGTTTTTT
TRBJ2-1,TRBD1,-,TRBV11-3,CASSPQGAMANEQFF,TGTGCCAGCAGCCCGCAGGGGGCGATGGCAAATGAGCAGTTCTTC
TRBJ2-3,-,-,TRBV6-5,CASSSGTYFTDTQYF,TGTGCCAGCAGTTCCGGGACATACTTCACAGATACGCAGTATTTT
TRBJ2-3,TRBD2,-,TRBV5-1,CASRLAGGPSDTQYF,TGCGCCAGCAGGCTAGCGGGGGGGCCGTCAGATACGCAGTATTTT
TRBJ1-5,-,-,TRBV11-3,CASSLGTGQPQHF,TGTGCCAGCAGCTTAGGAACAGGTCAGCCCCAGCATTTT
TRBJ2-6,-,-,TRBV6-4,CASSEGVGANVLTF,TGTGCCAGCAGTGAGGGGGTTGGGGCCAACGTCCTGACTTTC
TRBJ1-4,-,-,TRBV7-9,CASSLAVNEKLFF,TGTGCCAGCAGCTTAGCGGTGAATGAAAAACTGTTTTTT